One sample yielded the 8 T cell receptor beta chains listed below, sequenced in a study of CD8+ T cells in alopecia areata. Treatment reported: oral pan-JAK inhibitor, 5-10 mg twice daily. Extracted RNA was reverse transcribed into cDNA, the sequencing template. The method was immunoSEQ multiplex PCR; TCRdb's version includes in-frame clones alone and lacks a portion of them. The repertoire holds 110,000 to 150,000 clones, 75% to 85% seen once, with 20% to 25% in the top ten. This specimen was CD8+ T cells sorted from blood, taken at week 4, from a patient treated with tofacitinib. The origin of the receptors is a human donor with alopecia areata.

The rearrangement uses TRBV4-2 and TRBJ2-3; D may correspond to TRBD1 or TRBD2 (5 bases each). V dropped 4 bases and J dropped 0 bases, with 14 bases sitting between them. CDR1 and CDR2 from the germline V gene are LGHNA and YNFKEQ. The CDR3 loop spans 16 amino acids. The CDR3 coding sequence is TGTGCCAGCAGCCCCCGGGGCGCCGGCAGCACAGATACGCAGTATTTT. This encodes CASSPRGAGSTDTQYF.

This clone was seen only once. The chain combines TRBV4-1 with TRBJ1-5; no firm D call. The germline V gene encodes CDR1 MGHRA and CDR2 YSYEKL. The V end was cut by 4 bases, the J end by 1 base, with 11 bases between. CDR3 size: 15 residues. The CDR3 region has the DNA TGCGCCAGCAGCCGAGTCCCTGGAAGCAATCAGCCCCAGCATTTT. As protein: CASSRVPGSNQPQHF.

The rearrangement uses TRBV7-2 and TRBJ2-1; 7 bases align to TRBD2. This CDR3 is 13 amino acids long. The V segment lost 2 bases and the J segment 15 bases; nucleotides outside the gene matches: 10. Looked up from germline, CDR1 is SGHTA and CDR2 is FQGNSA. CDR3 sequence: CASSLSGTTGGFF. As DNA, the CDR3 is TGTGCCAGCAGCTTATCAGGGACTACCGGCGGGTTCTTC. Complete variable domain (other parts from reference TRBV7-2 and TRBJ2-1): GAGVSQSPSNKVTEKGKDVELRCDPISGHTALYWYRQSLGQGLEFLIYFQGNSAPDKSGLPSDRFSAERTGGSVSTLTIQRTQQEDSAVYLCASSLSGTTGGFFGPGTRLTVL.

The chain couples TRBV11-2 to TRBJ1-1; perhaps TRBD1 as D (5 bases). The CDR3 is made up of 16 amino acids. CDR1 SGHAT and CDR2 FQNNGV come from the germline V gene. Trimming took off 5 bases at V and 7 bases at J, with 23 bases between the two ends. As DNA, the CDR3 is TGTGCCAGCAGCGACCGTTGGGGGACCTCCCTCGTTGAAGCTTTCTTT. This sequence encodes CASSDRWGTSLVEAFF. The variable domain in full, completed from reference TRBV11-2 and TRBJ1-1, reads EAGVAQSPRYKIIEKRQSVAFWCNPISGHATLYWYQQILGQGPKLLIQFQNNGVVDDSQLPKDRFSAERLKGVDSTLKIQPAKLEDSAVYLCASSDRWGTSLVEAFFGQGTRLTVV.

This clone was detected only a few times. The V gene is TRBV14, the J gene TRBJ2-1; TRBD2 matches 7 bases. Germline V gene sequence: CDR1 SGHDN, CDR2 FVKESK. CDR3 length: 16 residues. Trimming removed 5 bases from V and 7 bases from J; junction bases left unmatched: 14. The CDR3 DNA sequence: TGTGCCAGCAGCAAAGGAGCGGGGAGACTAGAGAATGAGCAGTTCTTC. Translation gives CASSKGAGRLENEQFF.

The CDR3 DNA follows: TGTGCCAGCAGAGACAGGGAGGGGGACTATGGCTACACCTTC. Translating gives CASRDREGDYGYTF. The V call is TRBV6-1, the J call TRBJ1-2, with TRBD1 matching 7 bases. The CDR3 has 14 amino acids. V shed 6 bases, J shed 3 bases, and the junction held 7 bases outside the gene matches. CDR1 and CDR2 from the germline V gene are MNHNS and SASEGT.

The chain employs TRBV7-9 and TRBJ2-3; D call uncertain. CDR1 is SEHNR, CDR2 FQNEAQ, per germline (reference sequence). The V gene lost 8 bases and the J gene lost 3 bases, with 3 bases spanning the gap. The CDR3 runs to 10 residues. The CDR3 sequence: CASVTDTQYF. CDR3 nucleotide sequence: TGTGCCAGCGTTACAGATACGCAGTATTTT.

The chain joins TRBV5-1 to TRBJ2-1; D remains unclear. Germline V gene data show CDR1 as SGHRS and CDR2 as YFSETQ. Trimming pared 4 bases from V and 4 bases from J, leaving 9 bases between. The CDR3 is 13 amino acids. The CDR3 loop is CASSEDQYNEQFF. CDR3 DNA sequence: TGCGCCAGCAGCGAGGACCAATACAATGAGCAGTTCTTC.